This TCR beta chain was recorded in a study of response to subunit inactivated influenza vaccine (dated by TCRdb to the late 2010s). Study-wide context: The study used deep quantitative T cell receptor repertoire profiling to track responses to a trivalent subunit inactivated influenza vaccine. The study at large found these results: According to the authors, only a limited number of new T cells may be recruited by each seasonal influenza vaccination.

Many counts were recorded for this clonotype. It has no known antigen specificity. Within one base of it there is no much larger clone, and no base qualities were kept. Including the terminal cysteine and phenylalanine, the CDR3 comprises 13 residues. The DNA shown is the 39-base CDR3, in frame from base 1. Between the V and J ends, shortened by 5 bases and 5 bases respectively, the junction contains 10 bases. CDR1 is given as SEHNR and CDR2 as FQNEAQ, both from the germline V gene (reference sequence). Library generation was performed with RT-PCR. Instrument on record: Illumina HiSeq 2500. The public reads were reanalyzed by TCRdb: fastp trimming at Q25, MiXCR alignment, in-frame beta chains only. Each CDR3 protein appears once, grouped with its most common genes and DNA. The sample table contains around 580,000 distinct CDR3 sequences; only one count was recorded for approximately 10% of them. Roughly 10% of the sample belongs to the ten largest clones.

The V and J genes are TRBV7-9 and TRBJ1-5; the D gene is not confidently resolved. The sequence was obtained from a man aged 45-65 years who received an inactivated influenza vaccine. Donor details come from another sample of the same person, matched by shared clones. This sample comprised PBMCs from blood, obtained on the day of vaccination. The DNA reads as follows: TGTGCCAGCAGCCCCGGCGGGTATCAGCCCCAGCATTTT. It translates as CASSPGGYQPQHF.